What follows are 27 T cell receptor beta chains derived from one specimen sequenced in a study of OX40 agonist ivuxolimab in advanced cancers. Here immunoSEQ multiplex PCR was the method, and the copy in TCRdb shows in-frame clones only, minus some. The sample gives fewer than 40,000 clones, 65% to 80% of which show up once; under 30% is in the top ten. Sequences were derived from CD4+ or CD8+ T cells sorted from blood, sampled in a trial of the OX40 agonist ivuxolimab. These receptors were taken from an adult with an advanced solid tumor such as melanoma, head and neck, liver or kidney cancer.

A few counts support this clone. The rearrangement uses TRBV30 and TRBJ1-6; the D is unclear. Germline V gives CDR1 GTSNPN, CDR2 SVGIG (reference sequence). The CDR3 totals 13 residues. Deletions cut 5 bases from V and 8 bases from J, with 13 bases between. CDR3 nucleotides: TGTGCCTGGTCCGAGACCGGACATTCACCCCTCCACTTT. This sequence encodes CAWSETGHSPLHF.

The gene calls are TRBV2 and TRBJ1-2; a weak D match, TRBD1 (6 bases). V lost 2 bases, J lost 8 bases, and 12 bases lay in between. Germline values: CDR1 SNHLY, CDR2 FYNNEI. The CDR3 length is 13 residues. Here the CDR3 reads CASSERGAGGYTF. The CDR3 DNA reads as TGTGCCAGCAGTGAAAGGGGGGCGGGCGGCTACACCTTC.

V and J are TRBV2 and TRBJ1-2; possible D gene TRBD1, 6 bases. The V gene's germline CDR1 is SNHLY and CDR2 FYNNEI. V lost 5 bases and J lost 5, with 15 bases in between. The CDR3 contains 14 residues. The CDR3 here is CASSSTGISYGYTF. CDR3 bases: TGTGCCAGCAGTTCTACAGGGATCTCATATGGCTACACCTTC.

The gene calls are TRBV11-2 and TRBJ1-5; D unresolved. V was pared by 1 base and J by 1 base, with 11 bases between. CDR1 is SGHAT and CDR2 is FQNNGV in the germline V gene. The CDR3 sequence is 16 residues long. This CDR3 reads CASSLGSRGSNQPQHF. CDR3 nucleotides: TGTGCCAGCAGCTTAGGGTCTCGTGGGAGCAATCAGCCCCAGCATTTT.

The chain links TRBV6-4 to TRBJ1-3, with D unresolved. Germline V gene sequence: CDR1 MRHNA, CDR2 SNTAGT. CDR3 length equals 17 residues. Trimming took 2 bases from V and 0 from J, leaving 14 bases between them. This CDR3 reads CASSDVCVFDSGNTIYF. The CDR3 DNA is TGTGCCAGCAGTGACGTTTGCGTATTTGACTCTGGAAACACCATATATTTT.

The rearrangement uses TRBV18 and TRBJ1-1; 8 bases align to TRBD1. This CDR3 is 16 amino acids long. Germline values: CDR1 KGHSH, CDR2 LQKENI. V dropped 2 bases and J dropped 6; count of bases not matched to a gene: 11. The CDR3 bases are TGTGCCAGCTCACCAGGACAGGGCCGTATCTTCGCTGAAGCTTTCTTT. As protein: CASSPGQGRIFAEAFF.

This clone was recorded once. V and J are TRBV18 and TRBJ1-6; no clear D gene. The CDR3 has 14 residues. The V end was cut by 1 base, the J end by 10 bases, with 11 bases between. The V gene's germline CDR1 is KGHSH and CDR2 LQKENI. The CDR3 region has the DNA TGTGCCAGCTCACCACAGGGCAAAAACTCACCCCTCCACTTT. It codes for CASSPQGKNSPLHF.

The V call is TRBV4-1, the J call TRBJ2-5, with D hard to call. CDR1 is MGHRA and CDR2 is YSYEKL in the germline V gene. V was clipped by 3 bases and J by 0 bases, with 11 bases between them. The CDR3 consists of 15 residues. The CDR3 here is CASSQGKRYQETQYF. Written as DNA, the CDR3 is TGCGCCAGCAGCCAGGGTAAAAGGTACCAAGAGACCCAGTACTTC.

This chain connects TRBV19 to TRBJ2-6; D ambiguous. This CDR3 has 15 residues. The germline V and J ends were trimmed by 5 bases and 0 bases, with 8 bases remaining between them. Germline CDR1 is LNHDA and CDR2 is SQIVND (reference sequence). The CDR3 DNA sequence: TGTGCCAGTAGTCTAATAATCTCTGGGGCCAACGTCCTGACTTTC. Translating gives CASSLIISGANVLTF.

This rearrangement joins TRBV11-2 to TRBJ2-5; no clear D gene. CDR3 length equals 14 residues. Trimming cost V 5 bases and J 4 bases, with 14 bases left between them. Germline-derived CDR1 and CDR2 are SGHAT and FQNNGV. Written as DNA, the CDR3 is TGTGCCAGCAGCCCGGGTCGGGCCCGAGAGACCCAGTACTTC. Translating it yields CASSPGRARETQYF.

The CDR3 nucleotides are TGTGCCAGCAGCTTAGGGGGCGGTGGGGCGCACAATGAGCAGTTCTTC. This codes for CASSLGGGGAHNEQFF. This chain connects TRBV7-9 to TRBJ2-1; D may be TRBD1 (5 bases). This CDR3 has 16 residues. The germline gives CDR1 SEHNR, CDR2 FQNEAQ (reference sequence). V shed 1 base and J shed 5 bases, with 15 bases lying between them.

The V call is TRBV5-1, the J call TRBJ2-1, with 7 bases matching TRBD1. Germline assignment: CDR1 SGHRS and CDR2 YFSETQ. J gave up 5 bases and V 2 bases, and 7 bases lay outside the gene matches. The CDR3 runs 15 residues. Here the CDR3 reads CASSFQVTGNNEQFF. In DNA form, the CDR3 reads TGCGCCAGCAGCTTTCAGGTGACAGGGAACAATGAGCAGTTCTTC. Filled out from reference TRBV5-1 and TRBJ2-1, the complete variable domain reads KAGVTQTPRYLIKTRGQQVTLSCSPISGHRSVSWYQQTPGQGLQFLFEYFSETQRNKGNFPGRFSGRQFSNSRSEMNVSTLELGDSALYLCASSFQVTGNNEQFFGPGTRLTVL.

The CDR3, as DNA: TGTGCCAGCAGCTTGGGGACTAGCGGGGGTGAAGAGACCCAGTACTTC. The encoded protein is CASSLGTSGGEETQYF. This chain connects TRBV5-4 to TRBJ2-5; 13 bases match TRBD2. V lost 0 bases and J lost 3; bases outside the gene matches: 2. From germline, CDR1 is SGHNT and CDR2 YYREEE (reference sequence). This CDR3 has 16 amino acids.

V is TRBV5-4 and J is TRBJ1-2; no reliable D call. From germline, CDR1 is SGHNT and CDR2 YYREEE (reference sequence). Trimming left V 1 base short and J 3 bases short, with 10 bases between. The CDR3 sequence is 14 residues long. CDR3 bases: TGTGCCAGCAGCTTGACTCCGGGAGACTATGGCTACACCTTC. Its translation: CASSLTPGDYGYTF.

The sample holds one count of this clone. This sequence joins TRBV6-1 and TRBJ1-2; maybe TRBD1 (6 bases). In germline, CDR1 is MNHNS, CDR2 SASEGT. CDR3 length equals 13 residues. Trimming removed 8 bases at V and 1 base at J, with 11 bases between. CDR3: CASLLQGNYGYTF. The CDR3 region has the DNA TGTGCCAGCCTCCTACAGGGTAACTATGGCTACACCTTC.

This clone showed up just a few times. The V and J genes are TRBV2 and TRBJ2-2, with TRBD1 identical over 7 bases. Per germline, CDR1 SNHLY and CDR2 FYNNEI. The CDR3 is made up of 13 amino acids. The V and J ends lost 4 bases and 5 bases, in that order; junction bases with no gene match: 1. The CDR3 here is CASSVQGTGELFF. The CDR3 coding sequence is TGTGCCAGCAGTGTACAGGGGACCGGGGAGCTGTTTTTT.

The CDR3: CASSFLDSTTEAFF. In nucleotides, the CDR3 is TGTGCCAGCAGCTTTCTAGACTCTACGACTGAAGCTTTCTTT. The gene calls are TRBV7-9 and TRBJ1-1; no clear D gene. Germline CDR1 reads SEHNR; CDR2 reads FQNEAQ (reference sequence). Trimming shortened V by 3 bases and J by 5 bases, and 13 bases separated the two germline ends. This CDR3 has 14 residues.

The chain links TRBV30 to TRBJ2-7; D uncertain. V lost 0 bases, J lost 4 bases, and 7 bases lay in between. CDR1 is GTSNPN, CDR2 SVGIG, per germline (reference sequence). This CDR3 spans 12 amino acids. The CDR3 loop is CAWSVQRYEQYF. The CDR3 nucleotides are TGTGCCTGGAGTGTACAAAGGTACGAGCAGTACTTC.

The chain has TRBV19 and TRBJ1-5, with 7 nucleotides matching TRBD1. J was trimmed by 2 bases and V by 6 bases; bases with no gene match: 10. The CDR3 runs 16 residues. Germline CDR1 reads LNHDA; CDR2 reads SQIVND (reference sequence). The CDR3 is CASRKTDQGGNQPQHF. In DNA form, the CDR3 reads TGTGCCAGTAGGAAGACAGACCAGGGGGGCAATCAGCCCCAGCATTTT. Drawing the rest from reference TRBV19 and TRBJ1-5, the complete variable domain is DGGITQSPKYLFRKEGQNVTLSCEQNLNHDAMYWYRQDPGQGLRLIYYSQIVNDFQKGDIAEGYSVSREKKESFPLTVTSAQKNPTAFYLCASRKTDQGGNQPQHFGDGTRLSIL.

This clone appeared once. The chain has TRBV5-8 and TRBJ1-2; possible D gene TRBD1, 6 bases. The CDR3 length is 15 residues. V lost 4 bases, J lost 0 bases, and 13 bases lay in between. Germline V lookup: CDR1 SGHTS, CDR2 YDEGEE. Here the CDR3 reads CASSPGTQTNYGYTF. DNA for the CDR3: TGTGCCAGCAGCCCTGGGACACAAACTAACTATGGCTACACCTTC.

J is TRBJ1-3 and V is TRBV6-5, with D unclear. The germline CDR1 and CDR2 sequences are MNHEY and SVGAGI. V was pared by 8 bases and J by 4 bases, with 15 bases between. The CDR3 runs 14 residues. The CDR3 sequence is CASALNLMGNTIYF. The DNA of the CDR3 is TGTGCCAGCGCTCTCAACCTCATGGGAAACACCATATATTTT.

V is TRBV29-1 and J is TRBJ2-1; 9 nucleotides match TRBD1. CDR1 and CDR2 (germline): SQVTM, ANQGSEA. The ends lost 4 bases at V and 3 bases at J; junction bases unmatched: 1. This CDR3 has 13 residues. This chain's CDR3 is CSVATGGYNEQFF. The CDR3, as DNA: TGCAGCGTTGCGACAGGGGGCTACAATGAGCAGTTCTTC.

The chain carries TRBV7-9 and TRBJ1-5; D is possibly TRBD1 (6 bases). This CDR3 comprises 14 residues. The germline CDR1 and CDR2 sequences are SEHNR and FQNEAQ (reference sequence). V lost 6 bases to trimming and J lost 6 bases, with 15 bases between them. The DNA of the CDR3 is TGTGCCAGCAGTGGGGGGGTACAGGGTCAGCCCCAGCATTTT. It translates to CASSGGVQGQPQHF.

CDR3 DNA sequence: TGCGCCAGCAGTCAGGAACAGGACAGGGGGAACTATGGCTACACCTTC. Translation gives CASSQEQDRGNYGYTF. The rearrangement joins TRBV23-1 to TRBJ1-2, with 10 positions matching TRBD1. TRBV23-1 is given ORF status, its function remaining uncertain. The trim removed 3 bases at V and 2 bases at J, leaving 6 bases unmatched. CDR3 length: 16 residues.

The chain is built from TRBV9 and TRBJ2-7, with D unresolved. With 0 bases removed from V and 1 base from J, the gap between germline ends came to 14 bases. The CDR3 is 16 amino acids. CDR1 and CDR2 from the germline V gene are SGDLS and YYNGEE. The CDR3 DNA reads TGTGCCAGCAGCGTAGGGGGTTCAGGTCAATCCTACGAGCAGTACTTC. Translation gives CASSVGGSGQSYEQYF.

V and J are TRBV5-5 and TRBJ1-4; no firm D call. Trimming took 4 bases from V and 2 from J, leaving 9 bases between them. CDR3 length: 14 residues. The germline V gene has CDR1 SGHKS and CDR2 YYEKEE (reference sequence). The CDR3 DNA is TGTGCCAGCAGCCGACTCGGGACTAATGAAAAACTGTTTTTT. Encoded protein: CASSRLGTNEKLFF.

The rearrangement links TRBV2 to TRBJ2-3, with D perhaps matching TRBD2 (7 bases). The V end was cut by 3 bases, the J end by 5 bases, with 12 bases between. CDR3 length: 14 residues. In germline, CDR1 is SNHLY, CDR2 FYNNEI. DNA of the CDR3: TGTGCCAGCAGTGATGGGGGGGGCATAGATACGCAGTATTTT. It encodes CASSDGGGIDTQYF.